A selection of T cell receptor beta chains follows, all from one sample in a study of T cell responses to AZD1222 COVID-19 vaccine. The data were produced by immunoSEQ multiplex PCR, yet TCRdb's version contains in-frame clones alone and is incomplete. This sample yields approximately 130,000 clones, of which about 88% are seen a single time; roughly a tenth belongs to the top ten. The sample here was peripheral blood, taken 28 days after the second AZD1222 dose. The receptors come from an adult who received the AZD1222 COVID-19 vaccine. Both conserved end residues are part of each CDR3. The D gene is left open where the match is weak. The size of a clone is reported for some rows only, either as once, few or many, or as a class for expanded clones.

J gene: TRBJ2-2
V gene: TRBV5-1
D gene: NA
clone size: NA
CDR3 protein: CASSEFYTGELFF
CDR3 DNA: TGCGCCAGCAGCGAATTCTACACCGGGGAGCTGTTTTTT

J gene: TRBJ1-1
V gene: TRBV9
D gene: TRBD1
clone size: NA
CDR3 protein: CASSAGGTGGSPTEAFF
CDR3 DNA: TGTGCCAGCAGCGCCGGGGGGACAGGGGGCTCCCCCACTGAAGCTTTCTTT

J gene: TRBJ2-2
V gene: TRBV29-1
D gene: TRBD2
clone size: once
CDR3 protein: CSVGGLAGGPGTGELFF
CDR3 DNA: TGCAGCGTCGGAGGGCTAGCGGGGGGGCCTGGCACCGGGGAGCTGTTTTTT

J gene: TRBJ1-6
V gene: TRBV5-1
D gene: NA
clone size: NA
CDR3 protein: CASSLEATSSYNSPLHF
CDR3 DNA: TGCGCCAGCAGCTTGGAGGCAACGAGCTCCTATAATTCACCCCTCCACTTT

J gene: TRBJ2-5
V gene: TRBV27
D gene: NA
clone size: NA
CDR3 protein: CASSFAQGKETQYF
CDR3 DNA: TGTGCCAGCAGTTTCGCGCAGGGAAAAGAGACCCAGTACTTC

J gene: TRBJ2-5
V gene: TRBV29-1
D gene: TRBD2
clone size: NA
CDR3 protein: CSVEPPRGLAGGETQYF
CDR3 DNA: TGCAGCGTTGAACCGCCCCGGGGGTTAGCGGGAGGAGAGACCCAGTACTTC

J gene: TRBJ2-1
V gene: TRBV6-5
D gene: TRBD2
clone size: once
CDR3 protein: CASSPGSRGGDEQFF
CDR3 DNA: TGTGCCAGCAGTCCCGGGTCTCGCGGGGGGGATGAGCAGTTCTTC

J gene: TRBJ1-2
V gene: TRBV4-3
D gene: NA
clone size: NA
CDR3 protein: CASSQAAFNNYGYTF
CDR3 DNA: TGCGCCAGCAGCCAAGCAGCTTTCAATAACTATGGCTACACCTTC

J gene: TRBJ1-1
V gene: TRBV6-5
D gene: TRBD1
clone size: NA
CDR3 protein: CASRQGIGDTEAFF
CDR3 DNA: TGTGCCAGCAGACAGGGGATCGGTGACACTGAAGCTTTCTTT

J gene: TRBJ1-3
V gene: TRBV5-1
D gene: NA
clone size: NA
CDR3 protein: CASSLGSPSGNTIYF
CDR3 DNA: TGCGCCAGCAGCTTGGGGTCTCCCTCTGGAAACACCATATATTTT

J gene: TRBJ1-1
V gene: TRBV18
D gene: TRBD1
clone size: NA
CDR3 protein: CASSPGQMNTEAFF
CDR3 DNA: TGTGCCAGCTCACCGGGACAGATGAACACTGAAGCTTTCTTT

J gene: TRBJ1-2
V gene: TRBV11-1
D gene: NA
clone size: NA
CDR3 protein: CASSPGGGLRGGYTF
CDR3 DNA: TGTGCCAGCAGCCCCGGTGGGGGCTTGAGGGGTGGCTACACCTTC

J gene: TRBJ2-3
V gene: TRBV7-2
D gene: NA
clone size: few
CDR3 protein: CASRFTGSTDTQYF
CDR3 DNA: TGTGCCAGCAGGTTTACAGGGTCCACAGATACGCAGTATTTT

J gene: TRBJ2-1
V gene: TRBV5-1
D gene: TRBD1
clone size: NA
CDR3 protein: CASSLDGTGITNEQFF
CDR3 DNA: TGCGCCAGCAGCTTGGATGGGACAGGGATAACGAATGAGCAGTTCTTC

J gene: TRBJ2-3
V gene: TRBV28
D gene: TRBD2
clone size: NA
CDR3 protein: CASSSLTSGGTDTQYF
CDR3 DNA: TGTGCCAGCAGTTCGCTCACTAGCGGGGGCACAGATACGCAGTATTTT

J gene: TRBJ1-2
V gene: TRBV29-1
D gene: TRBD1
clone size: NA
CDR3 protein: CSVPGQGADYGYTF
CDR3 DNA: TGCAGCGTTCCGGGACAGGGGGCGGACTATGGCTACACCTTC

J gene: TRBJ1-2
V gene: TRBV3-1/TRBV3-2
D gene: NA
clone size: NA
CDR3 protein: CASSQLWAPGYGYTF
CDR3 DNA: TGTGCCAGCAGCCAATTGTGGGCACCCGGCTATGGCTACACCTTC

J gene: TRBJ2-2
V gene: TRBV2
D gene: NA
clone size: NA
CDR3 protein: CASSFYPTTGELFF
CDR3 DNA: TGTGCCAGCAGTTTTTATCCTACCACCGGGGAGCTGTTTTTT

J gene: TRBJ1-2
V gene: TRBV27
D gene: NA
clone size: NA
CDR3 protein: CASSSNRVVGYTF
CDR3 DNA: TGTGCCAGCAGTTCCAACAGGGTTGTTGGCTACACCTTC

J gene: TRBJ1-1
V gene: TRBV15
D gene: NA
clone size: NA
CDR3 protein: CATSRDSGEAFF
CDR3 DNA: TGTGCCACCAGCAGAGATAGCGGTGAAGCTTTCTTT

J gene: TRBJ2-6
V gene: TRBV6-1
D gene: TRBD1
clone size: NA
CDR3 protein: CASSVGQVGTGANVLTF
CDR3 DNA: TGTGCCAGCAGTGTGGGACAGGTGGGGACTGGGGCCAACGTCCTGACTTTC

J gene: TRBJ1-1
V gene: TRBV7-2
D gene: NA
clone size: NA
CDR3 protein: CASSPLWGRAFF
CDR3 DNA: TGTGCCAGCAGCCCCCTTTGGGGGAGAGCTTTCTTT

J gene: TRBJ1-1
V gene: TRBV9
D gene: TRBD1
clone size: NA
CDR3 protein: CASSARQGNKGTEAFF
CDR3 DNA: TGTGCCAGCAGCGCTAGACAGGGGAATAAGGGCACTGAAGCTTTCTTT

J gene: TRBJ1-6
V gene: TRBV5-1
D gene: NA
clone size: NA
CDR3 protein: CASSLGGSYNSPLHF
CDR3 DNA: TGCGCCAGCAGCTTGGGAGGCTCCTATAATTCACCCCTCCACTTT

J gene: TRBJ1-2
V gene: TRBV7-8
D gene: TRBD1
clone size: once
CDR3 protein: CASSWGQGAVYGYTF
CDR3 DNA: TGTGCCAGCAGCTGGGGACAGGGGGCTGTCTATGGCTACACCTTC

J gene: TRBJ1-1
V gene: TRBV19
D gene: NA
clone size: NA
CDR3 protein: CASSLGLSTEAFF
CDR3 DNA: TGTGCCAGTAGTTTGGGGCTGAGCACTGAAGCTTTCTTT

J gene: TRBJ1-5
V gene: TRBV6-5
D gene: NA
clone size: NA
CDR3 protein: CASQRAPYQPQHF
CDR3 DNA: TGTGCCTCCCAGCGGGCTCCGTATCAGCCCCAGCATTTT

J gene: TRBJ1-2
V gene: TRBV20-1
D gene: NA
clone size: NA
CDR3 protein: CSANYGYTF
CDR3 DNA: TGCAGTGCCAACTATGGCTACACCTTC

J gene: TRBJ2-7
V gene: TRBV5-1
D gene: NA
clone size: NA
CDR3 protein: CASSPHAEGYEQYF
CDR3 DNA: TGCGCCAGCAGCCCCCACGCGGAAGGGTACGAGCAGTACTTC

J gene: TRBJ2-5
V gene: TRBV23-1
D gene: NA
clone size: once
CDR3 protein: CASIRSREETQYF
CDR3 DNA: TGCGCCAGCATCCGCTCGAGGGAAGAGACCCAGTACTTC

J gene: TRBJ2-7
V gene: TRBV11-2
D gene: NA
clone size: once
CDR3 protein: CATQHYSYEQYF
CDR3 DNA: TGTGCCACGCAACACTATTCCTACGAGCAGTACTTC

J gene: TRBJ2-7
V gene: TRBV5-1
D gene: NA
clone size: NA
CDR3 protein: CASSFVSTIVVYEQYF
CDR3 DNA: TGCGCCAGCAGCTTCGTCTCGACCATTGTGGTATACGAGCAGTACTTC

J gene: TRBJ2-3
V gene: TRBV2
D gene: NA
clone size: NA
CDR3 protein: CASSGEYADTQYF
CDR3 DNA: TGTGCCAGCAGTGGGGAGTACGCAGATACGCAGTATTTT

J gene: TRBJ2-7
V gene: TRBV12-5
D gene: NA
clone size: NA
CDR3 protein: CASGLVLGGLIYEQYF
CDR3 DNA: TGTGCTAGTGGTTTGGTACTTGGGGGGCTTATATACGAGCAGTACTTC

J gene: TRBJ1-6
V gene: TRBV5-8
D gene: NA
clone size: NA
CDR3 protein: CASSFKGSYNSPLHF
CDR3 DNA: TGTGCCAGCAGCTTCAAGGGCTCCTATAATTCACCCCTCCACTTT

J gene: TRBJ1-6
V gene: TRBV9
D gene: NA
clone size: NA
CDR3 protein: CASSPGPEPNSPLHF
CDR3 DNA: TGTGCCAGCAGCCCTGGACCCGAACCAAATTCACCCCTCCACTTT

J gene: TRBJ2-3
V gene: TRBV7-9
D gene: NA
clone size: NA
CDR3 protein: CASSPGAAGRADTQYF
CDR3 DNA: TGTGCCAGCAGCCCCGGGGCGGCAGGGCGGGCAGATACGCAGTATTTT

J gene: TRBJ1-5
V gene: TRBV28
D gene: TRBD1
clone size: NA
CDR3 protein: CASSFPNTGTVSNQPQHF
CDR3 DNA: TGTGCCAGCAGTTTCCCAAATACAGGGACAGTTAGCAATCAGCCCCAGCATTTT

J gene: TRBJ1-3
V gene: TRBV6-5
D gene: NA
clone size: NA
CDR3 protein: CASSYSGPPRYTIYF
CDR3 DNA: TGTGCCAGCAGTTACTCAGGGCCTCCTCGTTACACCATATATTTT

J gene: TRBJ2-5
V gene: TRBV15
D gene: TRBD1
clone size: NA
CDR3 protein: CATSSRTGPGETQYF
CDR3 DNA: TGTGCCACCAGCAGCCGGACAGGGCCGGGGGAGACCCAGTACTTC

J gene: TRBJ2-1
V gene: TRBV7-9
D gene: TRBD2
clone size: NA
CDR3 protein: CASTASGANNEQFF
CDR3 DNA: TGTGCCAGCACGGCTAGCGGGGCCAACAATGAGCAGTTCTTC

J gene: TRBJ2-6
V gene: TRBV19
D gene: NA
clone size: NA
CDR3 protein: CASRDTAGANVLTF
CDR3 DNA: TGTGCCAGTAGAGACACCGCTGGGGCCAACGTCCTGACTTTC

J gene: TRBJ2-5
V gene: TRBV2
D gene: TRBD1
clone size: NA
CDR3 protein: CASSGLTGKETQYF
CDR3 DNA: TGTGCCAGCAGTGGCCTGACAGGGAAAGAGACCCAGTACTTC

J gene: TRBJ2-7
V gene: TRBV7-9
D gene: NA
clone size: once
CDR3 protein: CASSLRLGVEQYF
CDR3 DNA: TGTGCCAGCAGCTTGAGACTTGGGGTCGAGCAGTACTTC

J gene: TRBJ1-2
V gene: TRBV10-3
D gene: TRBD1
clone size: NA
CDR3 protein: CAISSDRGRNYGYTF
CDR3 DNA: TGTGCCATCAGCTCCGACAGGGGGCGAAACTATGGCTACACCTTC

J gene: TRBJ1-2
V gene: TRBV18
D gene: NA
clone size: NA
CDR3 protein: CASSPGTGQASNYGYTF
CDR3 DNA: TGTGCCAGCTCACCGGGTACCGGCCAGGCCTCTAACTATGGCTACACCTTC

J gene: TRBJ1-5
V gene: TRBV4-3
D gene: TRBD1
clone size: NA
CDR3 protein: CASSQASDRVDYQPQHF
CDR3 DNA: TGCGCCAGCAGCCAAGCCTCGGACAGGGTCGACTATCAGCCCCAGCATTTT

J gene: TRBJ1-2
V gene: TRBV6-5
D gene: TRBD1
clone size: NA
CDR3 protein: CASSYSDRDGYTF
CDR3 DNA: TGTGCCAGCAGTTACTCGGACAGGGATGGCTACACCTTC

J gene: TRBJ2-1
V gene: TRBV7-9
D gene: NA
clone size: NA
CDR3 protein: CASSLTGRGGINEQFF
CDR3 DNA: TGTGCCAGCAGCTTAACAGGGCGCGGTGGGATCAATGAGCAGTTCTTC

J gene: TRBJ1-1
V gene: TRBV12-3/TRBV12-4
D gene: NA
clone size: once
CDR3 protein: CASRRGMNTEAFF
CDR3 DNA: TGTGCCAGCAGGCGGGGAATGAACACTGAAGCTTTCTTT

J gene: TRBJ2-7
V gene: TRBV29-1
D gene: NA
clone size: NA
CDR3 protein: CSARDGASYEQYF
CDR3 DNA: TGCAGCGCTCGGGACGGAGCCTCCTACGAGCAGTACTTC

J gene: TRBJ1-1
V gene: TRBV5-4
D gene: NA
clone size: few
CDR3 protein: CASSLETGPTEAFF
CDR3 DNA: TGTGCCAGCAGCTTGGAAACAGGGCCCACTGAAGCTTTCTTT